The rows below give T cell receptor beta chains drawn from one sample of a study of T cell responses to AZD1222 COVID-19 vaccine. TCRdb's copy holds only in-frame clones and misses some; the assay was immunoSEQ multiplex PCR. The data show 90,000 to 150,000 clones, more than 85% seen once. This specimen consisted of peripheral blood, obtained on day 0 of AZD1222 vaccination. The source is an adult in good health. The CDR3 runs from the conserved cysteine through the conserved F or W.

>TRBJ1-2|TRBV30
CAWSVVGPTGGYTF
>TRBJ2-2|TRBV3-1/TRBV3-2
CASTGLPNTGELFF
>TRBJ2-5|TRBV7-5
CARSLTWWQGAETQYF
>TRBJ1-3|TRBV28
CASSFSTGTGNTIYF
>TRBJ1-1|TRBV6-5
CASSVIGTSGEAFF
>TRBJ2-7|TRBV18
CASSEQTVTPYEQYF
>TRBJ1-5|TRBV3-1/TRBV3-2
CASSLGQGNKWPQHF
>TRBJ1-5|TRBV19
CASSGEWGNQPQHF
>TRBJ2-2|TRBV27
CASSLQAGTSGRMDTGELFF
>TRBJ2-2|TRBV6-5
CASSYQGPSGTGELFF
>TRBJ2-7|TRBV9
CASSVEGLASYEQYF
>TRBJ2-1|TRBV30
CAWSVRVGNEQFF
>TRBJ2-3|TRBV28
CASSWLDTQYF
>TRBJ1-3|TRBV24-1
CATSRGGEGSGNTIYF
>TRBJ1-1|TRBV5-5
CASSPRDRAPLAFF
>TRBJ2-5|TRBV11-2
CASSLDWREAKETQYF
>TRBJ2-3|TRBV10-3
CAIRGSSGTDTQYF
>TRBJ2-5|TRBV5-6
CASSPIGQGALETQYF
>TRBJ2-7|TRBV29-1
CSVEKGWGSEQYF
>TRBJ1-3|TRBV3-1/TRBV3-2
CASSQVPGNTIYF
>TRBJ1-1|TRBV28
CASSLWGVGVLNTEAFF
>TRBJ1-5|TRBV19
CASSITNQPQHF
>TRBJ2-3|TRBV5-4
CASSLGTSGRATDTQYF
>TRBJ2-1|TRBV14
CASSQGRQGRKSDEQFF
>TRBJ2-7|TRBV21-1
CASTHTGSSYEQYF
>TRBJ2-1|TRBV3-1/TRBV3-2
CASSRERWTYNEQFF
>TRBJ2-5|TRBV3-1/TRBV3-2
CASSQDVAGVRWETQYF
>TRBJ1-2|TRBV30
CAWNTGSGGYTF
>TRBJ1-2|TRBV9
CASSAGIYGYTF
>TRBJ2-1|TRBV28
CASSLTGTVLDEQFF
>TRBJ2-1|TRBV11-2
CASSLDLQGAYNEQFF
>TRBJ2-1|TRBV19
CASSPVRVAYNEQFF
>TRBJ2-7|TRBV30
CAWSVSGTSYEQYF
>TRBJ1-1|TRBV3-1/TRBV3-2
CASSQTQNTEAFF
>TRBJ2-1|TRBV7-9
CASSPGLAVSYNEQFF
>TRBJ2-5|TRBV19
CASSSTGETQYF
>TRBJ1-1|TRBV18
CASSPYGNTEAFF
>TRBJ1-2|TRBV5-4
CASSLGQGGSRNYGYTF
>TRBJ2-2|TRBV6-2/TRBV6-3
CASSFPGVASNTGELFF
>TRBJ1-6|TRBV19
CASSIVADNSPLHF
>TRBJ2-3|TRBV7-3
CASSLNGGTQYF
>TRBJ1-1|TRBV28
CASDRAGERPEAFF
>TRBJ1-2|TRBV27
CASRAAGYYGYTF
>TRBJ1-2|TRBV11-2
CASSPDRAYGYTF
>TRBJ2-6|TRBV11-2
CASRVSGTGAGANVLTF
>TRBJ2-3|TRBV11-1
CASSLEGLNTDTQYF
>TRBJ2-1|TRBV30
CAWSVRRDNEQFF
>TRBJ2-1|TRBV2
CASKIYNEQFF
>TRBJ2-3|TRBV3-1/TRBV3-2
CASSLRDTQYF